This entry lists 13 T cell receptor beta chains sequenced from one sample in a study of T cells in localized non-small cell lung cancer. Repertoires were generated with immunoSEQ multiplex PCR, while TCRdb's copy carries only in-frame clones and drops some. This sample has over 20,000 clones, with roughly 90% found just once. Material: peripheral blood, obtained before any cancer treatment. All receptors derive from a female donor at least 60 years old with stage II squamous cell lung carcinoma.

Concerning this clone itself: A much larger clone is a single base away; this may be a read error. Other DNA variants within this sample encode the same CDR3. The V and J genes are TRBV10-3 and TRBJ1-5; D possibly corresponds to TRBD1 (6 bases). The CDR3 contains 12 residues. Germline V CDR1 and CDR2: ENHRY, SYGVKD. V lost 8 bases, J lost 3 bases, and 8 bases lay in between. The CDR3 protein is CAIGQPNQPQHF. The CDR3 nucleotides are TGTGCCATCGGACAGCCCAATCAGCCCCAGCATTTT.

This CDR3 reads CASSPPIAYEQYF. In DNA form, the CDR3 reads TGCGCCAGCAGCCCACCGATCGCCTACGAGCAGTACTTC. The V call is TRBV5-1, the J call TRBJ2-7, with D hard to call. V lost 4 bases and J lost 2, with 10 bases in between. The CDR3 is made up of 13 amino acids. Germline V gene lookup returns CDR1 SGHRS and CDR2 YFSETQ.

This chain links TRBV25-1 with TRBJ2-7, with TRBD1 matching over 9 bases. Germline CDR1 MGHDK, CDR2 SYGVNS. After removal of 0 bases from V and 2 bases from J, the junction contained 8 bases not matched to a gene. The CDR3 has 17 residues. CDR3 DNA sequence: TGTGCCAGCAGTGAATATAGCCCGGGACAGGGCGCCTACGAGCAGTACTTC. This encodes CASSEYSPGQGAYEQYF.

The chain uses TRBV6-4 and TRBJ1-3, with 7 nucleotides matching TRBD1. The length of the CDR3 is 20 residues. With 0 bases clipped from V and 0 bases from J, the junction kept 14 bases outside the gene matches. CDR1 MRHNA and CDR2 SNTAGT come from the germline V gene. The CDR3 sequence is CASSDSVRQGTSASGNTIYF. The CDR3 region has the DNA TGTGCCAGCAGTGACTCCGTGCGACAGGGAACCAGCGCCTCTGGAAACACCATATATTTT.

The DNA for the CDR3 is TGTGCCAGCAGCCAAATGACCCGGACTGAAGCTTTCTTT. Its protein is CASSQMTRTEAFF. J is TRBJ1-1 and V is TRBV14; D unclear. Germline lookup yields CDR1 SGHDN and CDR2 FVKESK. CDR3 length: 13 residues. Trimming cost V 2 bases and J 5 bases, with 9 bases left between them. Complete variable domain (other parts from reference TRBV14 and TRBJ1-1): EAGVTQFPSHSVIEKGQTVTLRCDPISGHDNLYWYRRVMGKEIKFLLHFVKESKQDESGMPNNRFLAERTGGTYSTLKVQPAELEDSGVYFCASSQMTRTEAFFGQGTRLTVV.

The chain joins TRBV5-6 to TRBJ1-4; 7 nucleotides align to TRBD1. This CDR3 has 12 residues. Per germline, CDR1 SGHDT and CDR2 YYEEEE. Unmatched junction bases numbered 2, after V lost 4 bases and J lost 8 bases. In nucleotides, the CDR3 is TGTGCCAGCAGCACAGGGGTGGAAAAACTGTTTTTT. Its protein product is CASSTGVEKLFF.

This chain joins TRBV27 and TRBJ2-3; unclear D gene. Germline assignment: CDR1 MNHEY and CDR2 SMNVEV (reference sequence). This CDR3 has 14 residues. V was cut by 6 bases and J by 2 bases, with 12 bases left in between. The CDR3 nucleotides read TGTGCCAGCAGGGCCATTTCCTACACAGATACGCAGTATTTT. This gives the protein CASRAISYTDTQYF.

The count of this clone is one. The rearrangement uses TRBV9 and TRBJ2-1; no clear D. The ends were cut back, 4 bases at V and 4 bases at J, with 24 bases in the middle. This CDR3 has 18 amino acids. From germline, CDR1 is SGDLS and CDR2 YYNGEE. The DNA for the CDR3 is TGTGCCAGCAGCCCCGAAGCCGGCTTCTCAACGAAATACAATGAGCAGTTCTTC. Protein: CASSPEAGFSTKYNEQFF.

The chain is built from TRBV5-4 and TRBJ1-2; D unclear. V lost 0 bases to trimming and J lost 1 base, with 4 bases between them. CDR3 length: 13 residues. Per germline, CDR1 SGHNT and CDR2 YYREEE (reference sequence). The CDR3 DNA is TGTGCCAGCAGCTTGGGTGGTAACTATGGCTACACCTTC. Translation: CASSLGGNYGYTF.

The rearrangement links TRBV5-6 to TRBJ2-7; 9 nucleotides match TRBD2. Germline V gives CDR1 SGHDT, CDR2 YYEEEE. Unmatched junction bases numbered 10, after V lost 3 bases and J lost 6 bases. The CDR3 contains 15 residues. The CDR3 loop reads CASSWRVAGAGEQYF. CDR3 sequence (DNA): TGTGCCAGCAGCTGGAGGGTAGCGGGAGCGGGCGAGCAGTACTTC.

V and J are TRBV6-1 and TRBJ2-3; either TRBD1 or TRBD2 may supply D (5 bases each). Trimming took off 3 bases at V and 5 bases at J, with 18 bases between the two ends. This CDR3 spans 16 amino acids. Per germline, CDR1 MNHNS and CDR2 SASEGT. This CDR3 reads CASSDRTRGKGDTQYF. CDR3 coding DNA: TGTGCCAGCAGTGACCGCACGAGGGGTAAAGGAGATACGCAGTATTTT.

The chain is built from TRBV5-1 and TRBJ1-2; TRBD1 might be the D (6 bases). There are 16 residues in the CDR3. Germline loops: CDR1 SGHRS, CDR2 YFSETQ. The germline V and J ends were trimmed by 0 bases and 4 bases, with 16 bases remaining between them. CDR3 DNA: TGCGCCAGCAGCTTGGACCTTAAGACAGGACCCTATGGCTACACCTTC. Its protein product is CASSLDLKTGPYGYTF.

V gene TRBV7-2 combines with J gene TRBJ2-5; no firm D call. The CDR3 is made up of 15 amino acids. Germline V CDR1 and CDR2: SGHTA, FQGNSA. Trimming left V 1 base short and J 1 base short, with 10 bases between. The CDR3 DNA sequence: TGTGCCAGCAGCTTAGACGGAATAAGCCAAGAGACCCAGTACTTC. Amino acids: CASSLDGISQETQYF.